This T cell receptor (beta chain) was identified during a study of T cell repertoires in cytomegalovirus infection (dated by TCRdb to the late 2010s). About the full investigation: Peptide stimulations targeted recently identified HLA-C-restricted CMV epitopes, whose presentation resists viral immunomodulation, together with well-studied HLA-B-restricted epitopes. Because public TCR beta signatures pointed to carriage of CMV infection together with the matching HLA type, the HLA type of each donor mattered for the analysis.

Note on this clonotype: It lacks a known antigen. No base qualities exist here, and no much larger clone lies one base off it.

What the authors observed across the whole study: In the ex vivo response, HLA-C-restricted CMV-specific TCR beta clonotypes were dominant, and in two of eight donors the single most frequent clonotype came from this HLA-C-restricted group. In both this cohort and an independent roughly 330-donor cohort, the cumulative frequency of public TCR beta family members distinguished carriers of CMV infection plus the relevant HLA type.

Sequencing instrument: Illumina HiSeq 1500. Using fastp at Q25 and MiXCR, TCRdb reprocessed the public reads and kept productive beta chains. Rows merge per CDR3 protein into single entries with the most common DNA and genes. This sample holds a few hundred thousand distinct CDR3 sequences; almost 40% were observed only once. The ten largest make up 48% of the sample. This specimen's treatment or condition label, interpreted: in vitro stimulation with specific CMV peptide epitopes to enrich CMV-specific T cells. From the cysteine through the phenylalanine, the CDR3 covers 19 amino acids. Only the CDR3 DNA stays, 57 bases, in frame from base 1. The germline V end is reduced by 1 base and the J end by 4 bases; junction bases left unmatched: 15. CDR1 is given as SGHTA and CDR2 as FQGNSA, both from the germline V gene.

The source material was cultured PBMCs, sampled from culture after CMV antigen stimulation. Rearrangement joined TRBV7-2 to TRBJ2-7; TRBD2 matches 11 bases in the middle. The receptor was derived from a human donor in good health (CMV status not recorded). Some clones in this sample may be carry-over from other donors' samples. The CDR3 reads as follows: CASSLENGLAGGRGYEQYF. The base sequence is TGTGCCAGCAGCTTAGAGAACGGGCTAGCGGGAGGAAGAGGTTACGAGCAGTACTTC.